This entry lists 15 T cell receptor beta chains sequenced from one sample in a study of T-cell memory formation after mild COVID-19. TCRdb reprocessed the 5' RACE reads via MiXCR and lists one record per CDR3 protein. The sample lists hundreds of thousands of distinct CDR3 sequences, 20% to 25% occurring once. Sequencing was carried out using PBMCs or a T cell subset sorted from them (not recorded which). The receptors here all came from an adult woman who had mild COVID-19 (a few samples of this study predate the infection). Cell type and time point are not known.

This clonotype turned up a few times. This chain joins TRBV12-3 or TRBV12-4 and TRBJ2-3, with a weak D call TRBD2 (5 bases). The CDR3 runs 14 residues. V lost 6 bases and J 0 bases, leaving 10 bases between the germline ends. The CDR3: CASSPDYSTDTQYF. CDR3 sequence (DNA): TGTGCCAGCAGCCCCGACTACAGCACAGATACGCAGTATTTT.

The chain combines TRBV20-1 with TRBJ2-7; 9 bases are a match to TRBD1. The junction had 9 bases not matched to a gene; V was cut back by 3 bases and J by 6 bases. Germline V lookup: CDR1 DFQATT, CDR2 SNEGSKA (reference sequence). The CDR3 consists of 14 residues. Written as DNA, the CDR3 is TGCAGTGCTAGGGACGACAGGGGGGTTCGCGAGCAGTACGTC. This sequence encodes CSARDDRGVREQYV.

CDR3 sequence: CSASADSRGYGYTF. The DNA of the CDR3 is TGCAGTGCTTCAGCCGACAGCAGGGGCTATGGCTACACCTTC. The chain uses TRBV20-1 and TRBJ1-2; weak D call: TRBD1 (6 bases). Germline loops: CDR1 DFQATT, CDR2 SNEGSKA (reference sequence). V lost 5 bases and J lost 4, with 17 bases in between. There are 14 residues in the CDR3.

V usage is TRBV6-2 or TRBV6-3 and J usage is TRBJ1-2; D ambiguous. CDR1 and CDR2 (germline): MNHEY, SVGEGT. V was clipped by 2 bases and J by 0 bases, with 7 bases between them. This CDR3 has 14 residues. The CDR3 loop is CASSYEIANYGYTF. CDR3 coding DNA: TGTGCCAGCAGTTACGAAATAGCTAACTATGGCTACACCTTC.

This chain connects TRBV27 to TRBJ1-2, with no clear D. The CDR3 loop spans 15 amino acids. Trimming shortened V by 3 bases and J by 0 bases, and 11 bases separated the two germline ends. Germline V gives CDR1 MNHEY, CDR2 SMNVEV (reference sequence). As DNA, the CDR3 is TGTGCCAGCAGTTTTGGTCAGCCCTCTAACTATGGCTACACCTTC. It specifies CASSFGQPSNYGYTF.

The chain combines TRBV3-2 with TRBJ2-3. TRBV3-2 is a pseudogene segment. CDR3 size: 13 residues. CDR3 amino acids: CASSQRSTDTQYF. Here the CDR3 DNA reads TGTGCCAGCAGCCAGCGTAGCACAGATACGCAGTATTTT.

This clonotype was detected a few times. The genes are TRBV15 and TRBJ1-2; D perhaps matches TRBD1 (5 bases). Between the trimmed V and J ends, which lost 2 bases and 7 bases, there was a span of 11 bases. CDR1 and CDR2 (germline): LNHNV, YYDKDF (reference sequence). This CDR3 spans 13 amino acids. The DNA of the CDR3 is TGTGCCACCAGCAGACCCCAGGGACCTGGCTACACCTTC. Amino acid sequence: CATSRPQGPGYTF.

Only a few counts were recorded for this clonotype. The chain carries TRBV5-1 and TRBJ1-1; 9 bases fit TRBD1. The CDR3 contains 15 residues. Germline V gene lookup returns CDR1 SGHRS and CDR2 YFSETQ. With 2 bases clipped from V and 7 bases from J, the junction kept 9 bases outside the gene matches. In nucleotides, the CDR3 is TGCGCCAGCAGCTTAGAAGCCGGGACAGGGAGTGAAGCTTTCTTT. Amino acid sequence: CASSLEAGTGSEAFF.

This chain uses TRBV27 with TRBJ1-4, with 8 bases identical to TRBD1. The CDR3 extends over 13 amino acids. In germline, CDR1 is MNHEY, CDR2 SMNVEV (reference sequence). Trimming took 11 bases from V and 10 from J; bases not matched to a gene: 12. The chain's CDR3 is CACGGQAFGKLFF. DNA of the CDR3: TGTGCCTGTGGGGGACAGGCGTTTGGAAAACTGTTTTTT. Using reference TRBV27 and TRBJ1-4 for the parts outside the CDR3, the full variable domain is EAQVTQNPRYLITVTGKKLTVTCSQNMNHEYMSWYRQDPGLGLRQIYYSMNVEVTDKGDVPEGYKVSRKEKRNFPLILESPSPNQTSLYFCACGGQAFGKLFFGSGTQLSVL.

This clonotype showed up just a few times. This sequence joins TRBV20-1 and TRBJ1-4; D unclear. Per the germline V gene, CDR1 is DFQATT and CDR2 is SNEGSKA (reference sequence). CDR3 length: 13 amino acids. V was pared by 5 bases and J by 10 bases, with 17 bases between. CDR3 nucleotides: TGCAGTGCTCCGGACCTCCCCCGGAGAAAACTGTTTTTT. Its protein product is CSAPDLPRRKLFF.

This clonotype was recorded a few times. CDR3 sequence (DNA): TGTGCCAGCAGTCTCAGTTACGCTGAAGCTTTCTTT. Its protein is CASSLSYAEAFF. This rearrangement joins TRBV6-6 to TRBJ1-1; D unclear. This CDR3 is 12 amino acids long. Trimming shortened V by 5 bases and J by 6 bases, and 10 bases separated the two germline ends. Germline CDR1 reads MNHNY; CDR2 reads SVGAGI (reference sequence).

This clonotype showed up just a few times. This chain joins TRBV6-1 and TRBJ2-7; D gene ambiguous. CDR3 size: 12 residues. V dropped 6 bases and J dropped 3 bases, with 9 bases sitting between them. From germline, CDR1 is MNHNS and CDR2 SASEGT. The CDR3 DNA reads as TGTGCCAGCAGACCATATGTCTACGAGCAGTACTTC. Encoded protein: CASRPYVYEQYF.

The V gene is TRBV12-3 or TRBV12-4, the J gene TRBJ2-4; the match to TRBD1 covers 10 bases. The CDR3 runs 15 residues. V gave up 6 bases and J gave up 8 bases; unmatched junction bases: 10. In nucleotides, the CDR3 is TGTGCCAGCAGGGGATGGGGGACAGGGGTTGACATTCAGTACTTC. Translated, it gives CASRGWGTGVDIQYF.

In its sample, this clonotype was seen many times. The chain couples TRBV24-1 to TRBJ2-7; 12 nucleotides agree with TRBD2. The length of the CDR3 is 16 residues. With 4 bases clipped from V and 9 bases from J, the junction kept 12 bases outside the gene matches. CDR1 and CDR2 from the germline V gene are KGHDR and SFDVKD. CDR3 in DNA: TGTGCCACCAGTGACGACGCTAGCGGGAGGGCCTTTGTGCAGTACTTC. The encoded protein is CATSDDASGRAFVQYF.

The rearrangement links TRBV3-1 to TRBJ2-5, with 8 bases aligning to TRBD2. This CDR3 has 15 residues. V trimming: 4 bases; J trimming: 4 bases; junction bases outside the gene matches: 8. CDR1 and CDR2 (germline): LGHDT, YNNKEL (reference sequence). The CDR3 DNA reads as TGTGCCAGCAGCCGGGGAGCGGGAGTTCCAGAGACCCAGTACTTC. Its protein product is CASSRGAGVPETQYF.